This section outlines one T cell receptor beta chain sequence together with its context. Its antigen is still unknown. This record belongs to a study of T cell responses to AZD1222 COVID-19 vaccine. Whole-study results and caveats: Recipients of AZD1222 seropositive at baseline numbered only five or six. Reportedly, nearly half the spike-specific TCRs target unmutated variant regions. Donors were largely white British and mainly female; clonal diversity was possibly underestimated.

Pooling covered second doses at about 4 or about 12 weeks. The V gene lost 1 base and the J gene lost 3 bases, with 8 bases spanning the gap. The CDR3 totals 14 residues. Per germline, CDR1 SGHTA and CDR2 FQGNSA. Here immunoSEQ multiplex PCR was the method, and the copy in TCRdb shows in-frame clones only, minus some. The sample consists of roughly 120,000 clones, around nine tenths of them appearing once. The receptor was isolated from an adult who received the AZD1222 COVID-19 vaccine. The chain links TRBV7-2 to TRBJ2-3; D remains ambiguous. Sequencing used peripheral blood, obtained 28 days after the second AZD1222 dose. The CDR3 DNA is TGTGCCAGCAGCTTAGGGCAGGCGACAGATACGCAGTATTTT. This codes for CASSLGQATDTQYF.